This TCR beta chain was captured in a study of shared clonotypes between healthy human individuals. Sequencing was at deep level. The material for each subset, its genomic DNA, was split evenly across several immunoSEQ plates. Per the study methods: Junction-only immunoSEQ sequences carried no quality scores, so filtering differed. Profiled with immunoSEQ multiplex PCR; TCRdb holds only in-frame clones, not every one. V, J and clone size reflect that table, while D and trimming were determined from the DNA. The table has a few million clones, roughly 90% seen once. The study drew all its donors from Caucasian adults living in Nashville, Tennessee. The CDR3 extends over 16 amino acids.

The TCR originated in a man younger than 35 in good health. Some clones in this sample may be carry-over from other donors' samples. The chain is built from TRBV21-1 and TRBJ1-1; the D call of TRBD1 is as the table states it, not checked on the DNA. TRBV21-1 is given as a pseudogene. Material: naive CD4+ T cells from PBMCs. Noted subset: CD45RA+ positively selected. The CDR3: CASSVKRDTMGPEAFF. The CDR3 DNA is TGTGCCAGCAGTGTCAAACGGGACACTATGGGGCCTGAAGCTTTCTTT.